This TCR beta chain was sequenced during a study of technical replicates of blood from several donors. Assay: immunoSEQ multiplex PCR; the TCRdb copy retains only in-frame clones and omits some. The sample consists of 65,000 to 90,000 clones, about 86% of them appearing once. The CDR3 runs to 13 residues. Germline V gene data show CDR1 as SGHAT and CDR2 as FQNNGV. V gave up 6 bases and J gave up 4 bases, with 12 bases separating them. The V call is TRBV11-2, the J call TRBJ1-1, with D perhaps TRBD1 (6 bases). The sample taken for sequencing was PBMCs. This TCR derives from a human donor in good health. Some clones in this sample may be carry-over from other donors' samples. CDR3 nucleotides: TGTGCCAGCAGATATCAGACAGGCACTGAAGCTTTCTTT. Translation: CASRYQTGTEAFF.